The rows below give T cell receptor beta chains drawn from one sample of a study of regulatory T cells in long-lasting Graves disease. One entry per CDR3 protein results from TCRdb running MiXCR on the multiplex PCR reads. The sample has approximately 390,000 distinct CDR3 sequences; 15% to 20% are singletons. The same sample was also studied in work on T cells in Graves' hyperthyroidism and ophthalmopathy.

This material consisted of peripheral blood mononuclear cells (PBMCs), taken at new diagnosis, from a patient treated with antithyroid drugs. All receptors derive from a woman between 18 and 29 years old with Graves disease. The CDR3 runs from the conserved cysteine through the conserved F or W. Fields, in order: V gene, J gene, clone size, D gene, CDR3 DNA, CDR3 protein. A D gene is named only where the DNA matches it firmly. Size tells how often a clone was seen (once, few, many) or the class of an expanded clone, and some rows leave it out.

V gene: TRBV7-2; J gene: TRBJ1-1; clone size: few; D gene: -; CDR3 DNA: TGTGCCAGCAGCCCGACCTGGTTGGAGGTTGGAACTGAAGCTTTCTTT; CDR3 protein: CASSPTWLEVGTEAFF
V gene: TRBV6-1; J gene: TRBJ2-1; clone size: many; D gene: TRBD2; CDR3 DNA: TGTGCCAGCAGTGTAGCGGGAGAGGGGTGGAATGAGCAGTTCTTC; CDR3 protein: CASSVAGEGWNEQFF
V gene: TRBV19; J gene: TRBJ1-1; clone size: -; D gene: -; CDR3 DNA: TGTGCCAGTTCCGGACACGAGAACACTGAAGCTTTCTTT; CDR3 protein: CASSGHENTEAFF
V gene: TRBV7-3; J gene: TRBJ1-1; clone size: few; D gene: -; CDR3 DNA: TGTGCCAGCAGCTCGCACAACACTGAAGCTTTCTTT; CDR3 protein: CASSSHNTEAFF
V gene: TRBV6-1; J gene: TRBJ2-3; clone size: -; D gene: TRBD2; CDR3 DNA: TGTGCCAGCAGAGCTGGAGCGGGGGGCGATACGCAGTATTTT; CDR3 protein: CASRAGAGGDTQYF
V gene: TRBV7-7; J gene: TRBJ2-5; clone size: many; D gene: -; CDR3 DNA: TGTGCTAGCAGCTTAGCGTGGGGGACGTCAGAGACCCAGTACTTC; CDR3 protein: CASSLAWGTSETQYF
V gene: TRBV7-3; J gene: TRBJ2-2; clone size: many; D gene: -; CDR3 DNA: TGTGCCAGCAGCTTGGAATTGGCCGGGGAGCTGTTTTTT; CDR3 protein: CASSLELAGELFF
V gene: TRBV28; J gene: TRBJ2-7; clone size: many; D gene: TRBD1; CDR3 DNA: TGTGCCAGCACCCAGAGGGGACAGGGGGCGGGCGAGCAGTACTTC; CDR3 protein: CASTQRGQGAGEQYF
V gene: TRBV10-3; J gene: TRBJ2-3; clone size: -; D gene: TRBD1; CDR3 DNA: TGTGCCATCGGGGGACAGGAGGGAGCGGCAGATACGCAGTATTTT; CDR3 protein: CAIGGQEGAADTQYF
V gene: TRBV7-3; J gene: TRBJ2-5; clone size: many; D gene: -; CDR3 DNA: TGTGCCAGCAGCCCATTAGGGGGTGGGACCCAGTACTTC; CDR3 protein: CASSPLGGGTQYF
V gene: TRBV12-3/TRBV12-4; J gene: TRBJ2-3; clone size: many; D gene: -; CDR3 DNA: TGTGCCAGCAGTTTTAGCGGCTGGGATACGCAGTATTTT; CDR3 protein: CASSFSGWDTQYF
V gene: TRBV19; J gene: TRBJ2-5; clone size: -; D gene: TRBD1; CDR3 DNA: TGTGCCAGCCGAGTGGGGGGACAGGGCCGGGAGACCCAGTACTTC; CDR3 protein: CASRVGGQGRETQYF
V gene: TRBV5-1; J gene: TRBJ1-6; clone size: many; D gene: -; CDR3 DNA: TGCGCCAGCAGCTTGGGGTCTGCGGACTCACCCCTCCACTTT; CDR3 protein: CASSLGSADSPLHF
V gene: TRBV3-1; J gene: TRBJ2-7; clone size: many; D gene: TRBD1; CDR3 DNA: TGTGCCAGCAGCCATTCGAGGACAGGGGGTAGTGAGCAGTACTTC; CDR3 protein: CASSHSRTGGSEQYF
V gene: TRBV20-1; J gene: TRBJ2-7; clone size: many; D gene: TRBD1; CDR3 DNA: TGCAGTGCTCCAAGGACAGGACCTAATTACGAGCAGTACTTC; CDR3 protein: CSAPRTGPNYEQYF
V gene: TRBV10-3; J gene: TRBJ2-6; clone size: -; D gene: -; CDR3 DNA: TGTGCCATCAGAGGGGGATTCTCTGGGGCCAACGTCCTGACTTTC; CDR3 protein: CAIRGGFSGANVLTF
V gene: TRBV3-1; J gene: TRBJ2-7; clone size: many; D gene: TRBD1; CDR3 DNA: TGTGCCAGCAGCGAAAACCGGGACAGGGCGTACGAGCAGTACTTC; CDR3 protein: CASSENRDRAYEQYF
V gene: TRBV4-1; J gene: TRBJ1-2; clone size: few; D gene: -; CDR3 DNA: TGCGCCAGCAGCCAAGATGGGACGGTCCCTGGTGGCTACACCTTC; CDR3 protein: CASSQDGTVPGGYTF
V gene: TRBV19; J gene: TRBJ2-1; clone size: few; D gene: -; CDR3 DNA: TGTGCCAGTACTTTGGGGGGGGCTAACTACAATGAGCAGTTCTTC; CDR3 protein: CASTLGGANYNEQFF
V gene: TRBV12-3/TRBV12-4; J gene: TRBJ1-4; clone size: many; D gene: -; CDR3 DNA: TGTGCCAGCACCCCGGGACCGCTTAATGAAAAACTGTTTTTT; CDR3 protein: CASTPGPLNEKLFF
V gene: TRBV7-9; J gene: TRBJ2-3; clone size: many; D gene: TRBD1; CDR3 DNA: TGTGCCAGCAGCCCCCGCCGCGCGACAGGGACCACAGATACGCAGTATTTT; CDR3 protein: CASSPRRATGTTDTQYF
V gene: TRBV5-1; J gene: TRBJ2-3; clone size: many; D gene: -; CDR3 DNA: TGCGCCAGCAGCTTGAACGGCAGGACCAGCACAGATACGCAGTATTTT; CDR3 protein: CASSLNGRTSTDTQYF
V gene: TRBV11-2; J gene: TRBJ2-2; clone size: once; D gene: TRBD1; CDR3 DNA: TGTGCCAGCAGCTTTTTGACAGGGACAGGGGAGCTGTTTTTT; CDR3 protein: CASSFLTGTGELFF
V gene: TRBV20-1; J gene: TRBJ1-6; clone size: many; D gene: -; CDR3 DNA: TGCAGTGCTAGCCCCACGACAGCTTCACCCCTCCACTTT; CDR3 protein: CSASPTTASPLHF
V gene: TRBV5-1; J gene: TRBJ2-7; clone size: many; D gene: -; CDR3 DNA: TGCGCCAGCAGCTTGGGTGGAGCCGCGAACTCCTACGAGCAGTACTTC; CDR3 protein: CASSLGGAANSYEQYF
V gene: TRBV12-3/TRBV12-4; J gene: TRBJ2-5; clone size: -; D gene: TRBD2; CDR3 DNA: TGTGCCAGCAGTGATAGCGGGGGGGACCAAGAGACCCAGTACTTC; CDR3 protein: CASSDSGGDQETQYF
V gene: TRBV7-8; J gene: TRBJ2-7; clone size: many; D gene: -; CDR3 DNA: TGTGCCAGCAGCCCCTACCGGACCCAGAGCTCCTACGAGCAGTACTTC; CDR3 protein: CASSPYRTQSSYEQYF
V gene: TRBV9; J gene: TRBJ2-7; clone size: many; D gene: TRBD1; CDR3 DNA: TGTGCCAGCAGCCCGGGGACAGGGTTCTACGAGCAGTACTTC; CDR3 protein: CASSPGTGFYEQYF
V gene: TRBV11-2; J gene: TRBJ2-3; clone size: -; D gene: TRBD2; CDR3 DNA: TGTGCCAGCAGCTTAGAAAGGACTAGCGGGGGGTTTAGCACAGATACGCAGTATTTT; CDR3 protein: CASSLERTSGGFSTDTQYF
V gene: TRBV5-4; J gene: TRBJ2-7; clone size: -; D gene: -; CDR3 DNA: TGTGCCAGCAGCCCAGAACAGGGTTCCAACGAGCAGTACTTC; CDR3 protein: CASSPEQGSNEQYF
V gene: TRBV28; J gene: TRBJ2-2; clone size: many; D gene: -; CDR3 DNA: TGTGCCAGCAGTTTTCGAGTGTCCACCGGGGAGCTGTTTTTT; CDR3 protein: CASSFRVSTGELFF
V gene: TRBV3-1; J gene: TRBJ2-2; clone size: -; D gene: TRBD2; CDR3 DNA: TGTGCCAGCAGCCCTCCGCGGGAGATCGGGGAGCTGTTTTTT; CDR3 protein: CASSPPREIGELFF
V gene: TRBV7-3; J gene: TRBJ1-4; clone size: few; D gene: TRBD1; CDR3 DNA: TGTGCCAGCAGCACCCGAAAACAGGGGGCGGCTAATGAAAAACTGTTTTTT; CDR3 protein: CASSTRKQGAANEKLFF
V gene: TRBV3-1; J gene: TRBJ2-7; clone size: -; D gene: TRBD2; CDR3 DNA: TGTGCCAGCAGCCAAGGTTCTAGCGGGAGGTGGAGCTACGAGCAGTACTTC; CDR3 protein: CASSQGSSGRWSYEQYF
V gene: TRBV3-1; J gene: TRBJ1-6; clone size: many; D gene: -; CDR3 DNA: TGTGCCAGCCGTTTTGGGGGGGATTCACCCCTCCACTTT; CDR3 protein: CASRFGGDSPLHF
V gene: TRBV4-1; J gene: TRBJ1-1; clone size: many; D gene: TRBD1; CDR3 DNA: TGCGCCAGCAGCCAAGACCCGGGACAGAAATACACTGAAGCTTTCTTT; CDR3 protein: CASSQDPGQKYTEAFF
V gene: TRBV15; J gene: TRBJ2-1; clone size: -; D gene: -; CDR3 DNA: TGTGCCACCAGCAGAGATAACCAGGGCAGGATGAAAGAGCAGTTCTTC; CDR3 protein: CATSRDNQGRMKEQFF
V gene: TRBV16; J gene: TRBJ2-7; clone size: -; D gene: -; CDR3 DNA: TGTGCCAGCAAGGGGAACTCCTACGAGCAGTACTTC; CDR3 protein: CASKGNSYEQYF
V gene: TRBV19; J gene: TRBJ2-4; clone size: -; D gene: -; CDR3 DNA: TGTGCCAGTAGTTCTGCTCCTCGGACTATTCGGTACTTC; CDR3 protein: CASSSAPRTIRYF
V gene: TRBV30; J gene: TRBJ1-3; clone size: many; D gene: TRBD1; CDR3 DNA: TGTGCCTGCCAGACAGGGTGGGAGTCTGGAAACACCATATATTTT; CDR3 protein: CACQTGWESGNTIYF
V gene: TRBV20-1; J gene: TRBJ2-1; clone size: many; D gene: TRBD2; CDR3 DNA: TGCAGTGCTGGCTTGGGGGGGACTAGCGTCAATGAGCAGTTCTTC; CDR3 protein: CSAGLGGTSVNEQFF
V gene: TRBV11-2; J gene: TRBJ2-1; clone size: many; D gene: -; CDR3 DNA: TGTGCCAGCAGCTTAGATCCAGAGCAGTTCTTC; CDR3 protein: CASSLDPEQFF
V gene: TRBV7-2; J gene: TRBJ2-7; clone size: -; D gene: TRBD2; CDR3 DNA: TGTGCCAGCAGCTTAGCGAGGACTAGCGGGACTCCTCCGTACTTC; CDR3 protein: CASSLARTSGTPPYF
V gene: TRBV7-3; J gene: TRBJ2-2; clone size: few; D gene: -; CDR3 DNA: TGTGCCAGCAGCCCAAGCGCCCCGGGAGTCTCCACCGGGGAGCTGTTTTTT; CDR3 protein: CASSPSAPGVSTGELFF
V gene: TRBV10-3; J gene: TRBJ2-7; clone size: many; D gene: -; CDR3 DNA: TGTGCCATCAGTGACTGGGGCAGGGCGTCGGGTTCCTACGAGCAGTACTTC; CDR3 protein: CAISDWGRASGSYEQYF
V gene: TRBV27; J gene: TRBJ1-2; clone size: few; D gene: TRBD1; CDR3 DNA: TGTGCTAGCGGGACAGGGCCCCATGGCTACACCTTC; CDR3 protein: CASGTGPHGYTF